This TCR beta chain was retrieved from a study of OX40 agonist ivuxolimab in advanced cancers. Study information: Dose-escalation subjects each had hepatocellular carcinoma, melanoma, renal cell or head and neck cancer.

J gave up 2 bases and V 4 bases, and 12 bases lay outside the gene matches. The germline V gene has CDR1 SGHDT and CDR2 YYEEEE. The CDR3 is made up of 18 amino acids. TCRdb keeps only in-frame clones here, not all; method: immunoSEQ multiplex PCR. The table includes approximately 70,000 clones, 83% detected once. The sequence was collected from an adult with an advanced solid tumor such as melanoma, head and neck, liver or kidney cancer. The chain uses TRBV5-6 and TRBJ2-2, with 9 nucleotides matching TRBD1. The sample here was CD4+ or CD8+ T cells sorted from blood, taken in a trial of the OX40 agonist ivuxolimab. The CDR3 bases are TGTGCCAGCAGCGGGGGACAGGGAATCCCTTTAAACACCGGGGAGCTGTTTTTT. Translating it yields CASSGGQGIPLNTGELFF. Based on the CDR3 plus reference TRBV5-6 and TRBJ2-2, the full variable domain is DAGVTQSPTHLIKTRGQQVTLRCSPKSGHDTVSWYQQALGQGPQFIFQYYEEEERQRGNFPDRFSGHQFPNYSSELNVNALLLGDSALYLCASSGGQGIPLNTGELFFGEGSRLTVL.